Listed below are T cell receptor beta chains from one sample, sequenced in a study of identical twins. MiXCR was run by TCRdb on the 5' RACE reads, yielding one entry per CDR3 protein. Of about 240,000 distinct CDR3 sequences listed, 6% to 8% were seen once; the top ten hold around 5.4%. These data were also filed under a second study, of yellow fever vaccine responses in identical twins.

The source material was CD8+ T cells sorted from blood. These receptors all come from a woman in her late teens or twenties in good health. The CDR3 runs from the conserved cysteine through the conserved F or W. The D gene is left open where the match is weak. Clone size is stated in some rows and not others, as once, few, many or a class when expanded.

d_call: .; j_call: TRBJ2-7; cdr3_length: 15; v_call: TRBV7-2; clone_size: many; cdr3_aa: CASSLLGGKVYEQYF; cdr3_nt: TGTGCCAGCAGCCTCTTGGGCGGGAAGGTCTACGAGCAGTACTTC
d_call: .; j_call: TRBJ2-1; cdr3_length: 13; v_call: TRBV24-1; clone_size: few; cdr3_aa: CATSDFVWGEQFF; cdr3_nt: TGTGCCACCAGTGATTTCGTTTGGGGGGAGCAGTTCTTC
d_call: .; j_call: TRBJ1-1; cdr3_length: 12; v_call: TRBV29-1; clone_size: many; cdr3_aa: CSVEFRYTEAFF; cdr3_nt: TGCAGCGTTGAATTTAGATACACTGAAGCTTTCTTT
d_call: .; j_call: TRBJ2-3; cdr3_length: 11; v_call: TRBV7-9; clone_size: many; cdr3_aa: CASSGGDTQYF; cdr3_nt: TGTGCCAGCAGCGGGGGAGATACGCAGTATTTT
d_call: .; j_call: TRBJ2-1; cdr3_length: 12; v_call: TRBV15; clone_size: few; cdr3_aa: CATMSGRNEQFF; cdr3_nt: TGTGCCACCATGTCCGGACGGAATGAGCAGTTCTTC
d_call: .; j_call: TRBJ2-1; cdr3_length: 16; v_call: TRBV7-6; clone_size: many; cdr3_aa: CASSLAVSGGDNEQFF; cdr3_nt: TGTGCCAGCAGCTTAGCGGTCTCAGGGGGGGACAATGAGCAGTTCTTC
d_call: .; j_call: TRBJ1-2; cdr3_length: 15; v_call: TRBV15; clone_size: few; cdr3_aa: CATSRDLGSGKSYTF; cdr3_nt: TGTGCCACCAGCAGAGATCTGGGGTCAGGGAAGAGCTACACCTTC
d_call: TRBD1; j_call: TRBJ2-7; cdr3_length: 17; v_call: TRBV28; clone_size: few; cdr3_aa: CASSFSPQGALSREQYF; cdr3_nt: TGTGCCAGCAGTTTTTCCCCTCAGGGGGCCCTTTCTCGCGAGCAGTACTTC
d_call: TRBD1; j_call: TRBJ1-2; cdr3_length: 16; v_call: TRBV20-1; clone_size: many; cdr3_aa: CSARDRKTGPPYGYTF; cdr3_nt: TGCAGTGCTAGAGACCGAAAGACAGGGCCCCCATATGGCTACACCTTC
d_call: TRBD1; j_call: TRBJ1-2; cdr3_length: 16; v_call: TRBV4-1; clone_size: many; cdr3_aa: CASSHPRDRTNYGYTF; cdr3_nt: TGCGCCAGCAGCCACCCCCGGGACAGGACGAACTATGGCTACACCTTC
d_call: .; j_call: TRBJ2-3; cdr3_length: 14; v_call: TRBV24-1; clone_size: many; cdr3_aa: CATSGPGEGDTQYF; cdr3_nt: TGTGCCACCAGTGGTCCGGGAGAGGGGGATACGCAGTATTTT
d_call: TRBD1; j_call: TRBJ2-2; cdr3_length: 15; v_call: TRBV20-1; clone_size: many; cdr3_aa: CSAKTGTGETGELFF; cdr3_nt: TGCAGTGCCAAGACCGGGACAGGGGAAACCGGGGAGCTGTTTTTT
d_call: TRBD1; j_call: TRBJ2-1; cdr3_length: 15; v_call: TRBV18; clone_size: few; cdr3_aa: CASSPQGAKYNEQFF; cdr3_nt: TGTGCCAGCTCACCACAGGGGGCCAAATACAATGAGCAGTTCTTC
d_call: .; j_call: TRBJ2-1; cdr3_length: 13; v_call: TRBV7-9; clone_size: many; cdr3_aa: CASSSGIIDEQFF; cdr3_nt: TGTGCCAGCAGCTCCGGGATTATAGACGAGCAGTTCTTC
d_call: .; j_call: TRBJ1-1; cdr3_length: 14; v_call: TRBV15; clone_size: few; cdr3_aa: CATSGDRRNTEAFF; cdr3_nt: TGTGCCACCAGCGGAGACAGGAGGAACACTGAAGCTTTCTTT
d_call: .; j_call: TRBJ2-1; cdr3_length: 16; v_call: TRBV9; clone_size: few; cdr3_aa: CASSARDLMLSDEQFF; cdr3_nt: TGTGCCAGCAGCGCCCGGGACTTGATGCTTAGCGATGAGCAGTTCTTC
d_call: .; j_call: TRBJ1-2; cdr3_length: 16; v_call: TRBV12-3/TRBV12-4; clone_size: many; cdr3_aa: CASDSLGSAGVHGYTF; cdr3_nt: TGTGCCAGCGACAGTTTAGGGTCAGCAGGGGTGCATGGCTACACCTTC
d_call: TRBD2; j_call: TRBJ2-1; cdr3_length: 15; v_call: TRBV27; clone_size: .; cdr3_aa: CASSFGGREGNEQFF; cdr3_nt: TGTGCCAGCAGTTTTGGGGGGAGGGAGGGCAATGAGCAGTTCTTC
d_call: .; j_call: TRBJ1-1; cdr3_length: 15; v_call: TRBV6-5; clone_size: few; cdr3_aa: CASSYSLGGNTEAFF; cdr3_nt: TGTGCCAGCAGTTACTCGTTGGGGGGAAACACTGAAGCTTTCTTT
d_call: .; j_call: TRBJ2-1; cdr3_length: 17; v_call: TRBV7-3; clone_size: .; cdr3_aa: CASSTLTFQRGDNEQFF; cdr3_nt: TGTGCCAGCAGCACCTTAACTTTCCAACGAGGGGACAATGAGCAGTTCTTC
d_call: .; j_call: TRBJ2-4; cdr3_length: 15; v_call: TRBV25-1; clone_size: many; cdr3_aa: CASSGQALAKNIQYF; cdr3_nt: TGTGCCAGCAGTGGACAGGCCCTAGCCAAAAACATTCAGTACTTC
d_call: .; j_call: TRBJ2-5; cdr3_length: 16; v_call: TRBV4-1; clone_size: many; cdr3_aa: CASSQGPGPSRETQYF; cdr3_nt: TGCGCCAGCAGCCAAGGGCCGGGACCCAGTCGAGAGACCCAGTACTTC
d_call: .; j_call: TRBJ1-5; cdr3_length: 17; v_call: TRBV7-8; clone_size: few; cdr3_aa: CASSPSTGPNSNQPQHF; cdr3_nt: TGTGCCAGCAGCCCTTCGACAGGACCTAATAGCAATCAGCCCCAGCATTTT
d_call: TRBD2; j_call: TRBJ2-1; cdr3_length: 18; v_call: TRBV6-4; clone_size: few; cdr3_aa: CASSQRPSLAGGYNEQFF; cdr3_nt: TGTGCCAGCAGTCAACGCCCTAGCCTAGCGGGAGGATACAATGAGCAGTTCTTC
d_call: .; j_call: TRBJ1-1; cdr3_length: 15; v_call: TRBV19; clone_size: .; cdr3_aa: CASGPTQGLNTEAFF; cdr3_nt: TGTGCCAGTGGACCAACACAGGGTTTGAACACTGAAGCTTTCTTT
d_call: .; j_call: TRBJ2-2; cdr3_length: 17; v_call: TRBV5-1; clone_size: .; cdr3_aa: CATSPLTFAANTGELFF; cdr3_nt: TGCGCCACCTCGCCGTTGACGTTTGCGGCTAACACCGGGGAGCTGTTTTTT
d_call: TRBD1; j_call: TRBJ2-7; cdr3_length: 13; v_call: TRBV2; clone_size: few; cdr3_aa: CATRQGAAYEQYF; cdr3_nt: TGTGCCACCCGACAGGGGGCGGCGTACGAGCAGTACTTC
d_call: .; j_call: TRBJ2-7; cdr3_length: 11; v_call: TRBV29-1; clone_size: .; cdr3_aa: CSIRSAYEQYF; cdr3_nt: TGCAGTATCCGCTCTGCCTACGAGCAGTACTTC
d_call: TRBD2; j_call: TRBJ2-1; cdr3_length: 12; v_call: TRBV7-8; clone_size: many; cdr3_aa: CASLGRRNEQFF; cdr3_nt: TGTGCCAGCCTCGGGAGGCGGAATGAGCAGTTCTTC
d_call: .; j_call: TRBJ2-6; cdr3_length: 16; v_call: TRBV4-1; clone_size: .; cdr3_aa: CASSQLSGTGANVLTF; cdr3_nt: TGCGCCAGCAGCCAATTGTCAGGGACTGGGGCCAACGTCCTGACTTTC
d_call: .; j_call: TRBJ2-2; cdr3_length: 16; v_call: TRBV12-3/TRBV12-4; clone_size: many; cdr3_aa: CASSLDETGITGELFF; cdr3_nt: TGTGCCAGCAGTCTGGATGAAACAGGGATCACCGGGGAGCTGTTTTTT
d_call: TRBD1; j_call: TRBJ1-5; cdr3_length: 15; v_call: TRBV7-9; clone_size: many; cdr3_aa: CASSRDSWNNQPQHF; cdr3_nt: TGTGCCAGCAGCCGGGACAGTTGGAACAATCAGCCCCAGCATTTT
d_call: TRBD2; j_call: TRBJ2-1; cdr3_length: 14; v_call: TRBV12-3/TRBV12-4; clone_size: many; cdr3_aa: CASRSIGGYNEQFF; cdr3_nt: TGTGCCAGCAGGTCGATCGGGGGGTACAATGAGCAGTTCTTC
d_call: TRBD1; j_call: TRBJ1-3; cdr3_length: 17; v_call: TRBV6-1; clone_size: .; cdr3_aa: CASSETLRGPIGNTIYF; cdr3_nt: TGTGCCAGCAGTGAGACGCTCAGGGGGCCGATTGGAAACACCATATATTTT
d_call: .; j_call: TRBJ2-5; cdr3_length: 15; v_call: TRBV9; clone_size: many; cdr3_aa: CASSLGGGKQETQYF; cdr3_nt: TGTGCCAGCAGCCTAGGAGGGGGGAAGCAAGAGACCCAGTACTTC
d_call: .; j_call: TRBJ2-5; cdr3_length: 15; v_call: TRBV20-1; clone_size: many; cdr3_aa: CSARDAPGVQETQYF; cdr3_nt: TGCAGTGCTAGAGATGCCCCCGGGGTCCAAGAGACCCAGTACTTC
d_call: .; j_call: TRBJ2-7; cdr3_length: 14; v_call: TRBV12-3/TRBV12-4; clone_size: .; cdr3_aa: CASSLWGPSYEQYF; cdr3_nt: TGTGCCAGCAGTTTGTGGGGGCCGTCCTACGAGCAGTACTTC
d_call: .; j_call: TRBJ1-2; cdr3_length: 16; v_call: TRBV27; clone_size: few; cdr3_aa: CASSGGHEGYRYGYTF; cdr3_nt: TGTGCCAGCAGTGGGGGACACGAGGGCTACCGATATGGCTACACCTTC
d_call: TRBD1; j_call: TRBJ1-5; cdr3_length: 21; v_call: TRBV15; clone_size: .; cdr3_aa: CATSRVPTPGTGDPGNQPQHF; cdr3_nt: TGTGCCACCAGCAGAGTACCTACGCCCGGGACAGGGGATCCTGGCAATCAGCCCCAGCATTTT
d_call: TRBD2; j_call: TRBJ2-1; cdr3_length: 15; v_call: TRBV28; clone_size: few; cdr3_aa: CASRPLAGEEDEQFF; cdr3_nt: TGTGCCAGCAGACCCCTAGCGGGAGAGGAGGATGAGCAGTTCTTC